The next 18 T cell receptor beta chains were all read from a single sample in a study of T cells expressing NK-cell markers. Following a re-call of the 5' RACE reads, TCRdb has one entry per CDR3 protein and lacks DNA. The table lists hundreds of thousands of distinct CDR3 sequences. Sequencing was carried out using blood T cells: a sorted CD56 or NKG2C T cell subset, CD4+ or CD8+ T cells, or bulk PBMC T cells (not recorded which). The receptor source for this set is a woman aged 18-70 years in good health.

The chain carries TRBV28 and TRBJ1-1. The CDR3 spans 12 residues. The germline V gene has CDR1 MDHEN and CDR2 SYDVKM. CDR3 region: CASSLLATEAFF. Together with reference TRBV28 and TRBJ1-1, the CDR3 gives the full variable domain: DVKVTQSSRYLVKRTGEKVFLECVQDMDHENMFWYRQDPGLGLRLIYFSYDVKMKEKGDIPEGYSVSREKKERFSLILESASTNQTSMYLCASSLLATEAFFGQGTRLTVV.

CDR3 in amino acids: CASSVGQGTYEQYF. The chain couples TRBV9 to TRBJ2-7; checking the TCRdb D call of TRBD1 is not possible without DNA. The CDR3 consists of 14 residues. Germline V CDR1 and CDR2: SGDLS, YYNGEE. The full variable domain, rest sourced from reference TRBV9 and TRBJ2-7, is DSGVTQTPKHLITATGQRVTLRCSPRSGDLSVYWYQQSLDQGLQFLIQYYNGEERAKGNILERFSAQQFPDLHSELNLSSLELGDSALYFCASSVGQGTYEQYFGPGTRLTVT.

The rearrangement links TRBV20-1 to TRBJ2-2. The CDR3 runs to 15 residues. Germline-derived CDR1 and CDR2 are DFQATT and SNEGSKA (reference sequence). CDR3 loop: CSASPGLAYTGELFF.

The CDR3 loop is CSARGPPYNEQFF. The V and J genes are TRBV20-1 and TRBJ2-1; TCRdb indicates TRBD1, and absent DNA this call remains unverified. This CDR3 region has 13 residues. Germline assignment: CDR1 DFQATT and CDR2 SNEGSKA (reference sequence).

This rearrangement joins TRBV4-3 to TRBJ2-2. The CDR3 is 18 residues long. CDR1 LGHNA and CDR2 YSLEER come from the germline V gene. The CDR3: CASSQGRWVGGNTGELFF.

The chain joins TRBV7-9 to TRBJ1-3. Germline lookup yields CDR1 SEHNR and CDR2 FQNEAQ (reference sequence). The CDR3 has 15 residues. The CDR3 loop reads CASSLSGVSGNTIYF.

The chain employs TRBV20-1 and TRBJ2-7; the D call from TCRdb, TRBD2, cannot be confirmed without DNA. Germline V gene lookup returns CDR1 DFQATT and CDR2 SNEGSKA (reference sequence). CDR3 length: 13 amino acids. CDR3 sequence: CSGEEGSSYEQYF.

The chain employs TRBV12-3 or TRBV12-4 and TRBJ2-3; the D call from TCRdb, TRBD1, cannot be confirmed without DNA. The CDR3 totals 11 residues. CDR3 sequence reads: CASSPGNTQYF.

The CDR3 reads CAWSVGGNAFF. V is TRBV30 and J is TRBJ1-1. The CDR3 runs 11 residues. Germline-derived CDR1 and CDR2 are GTSNPN and SVGIG (reference sequence).

J is TRBJ1-1 and V is TRBV4-3; TCRdb calls TRBD1, which cannot be checked without DNA. Germline assignment: CDR1 LGHNA and CDR2 YSLEER. The CDR3 has 20 amino acids. This CDR3 reads CASSQESPGVGGTMNTEAFF.

The V call is TRBV20-1, the J call TRBJ1-5; without DNA, the TCRdb call of TRBD1 cannot be checked. Germline V CDR1 and CDR2: DFQATT, SNEGSKA (reference sequence). This CDR3 spans 16 amino acids. CDR3 residues: CSARWPTGDSNQPQHF.

V usage is TRBV4-3 and J usage is TRBJ1-5. Germline V gives CDR1 LGHNA, CDR2 YSLEER. The CDR3 has 14 amino acids. This chain's CDR3 is CASSRDREAQPQHF.

The V call is TRBV20-1, the J call TRBJ1-1; absent DNA, TCRdb's TRBD1 call cannot be checked. The CDR3 has 13 amino acids. Germline V CDR1 and CDR2: DFQATT, SNEGSKA (reference sequence). The CDR3: CSAPTGANTEAFF.

This sequence joins TRBV6-4 and TRBJ2-3; as DNA is missing, the TRBD1 call by TCRdb cannot be tested. This CDR3 has 16 amino acids. Germline-derived CDR1 and CDR2 are MRHNA and SNTAGT. CDR3 in amino acids: CASSDSMGTEGDTQYF.

The gene calls are TRBV6-6 and TRBJ1-1. The CDR3 length is 12 residues. Germline V gene lookup returns CDR1 MNHNY and CDR2 SVGAGI (reference sequence). The CDR3 protein is CASTHTQNEAFF.

The rearrangement links TRBV11-2 to TRBJ2-7. CDR1 and CDR2 from the germline V gene are SGHAT and FQNNGV. The CDR3 length is 13 residues. The CDR3 reads CASSLLPNYEQYF. Combining the CDR3 with reference TRBV11-2 and TRBJ2-7 gives the whole variable domain EAGVAQSPRYKIIEKRQSVAFWCNPISGHATLYWYQQILGQGPKLLIQFQNNGVVDDSQLPKDRFSAERLKGVDSTLKIQPAKLEDSAVYLCASSLLPNYEQYFGPGTRLTVT.

The J gene is TRBJ2-7, the V gene TRBV19; TCRdb indicates TRBD1, and absent DNA this call remains unverified. The CDR3 totals 13 residues. Germline CDR1 LNHDA, CDR2 SQIVND (reference sequence). CDR3: CASSLTGGNEQYF.

The chain links TRBV7-2 to TRBJ1-5; TCRdb proposes TRBD1, but this gene call is untestable without DNA. The CDR3 spans 14 residues. Germline lookup yields CDR1 SGHTA and CDR2 FQGNSA. The CDR3: CASNLGGFGQPQHF.